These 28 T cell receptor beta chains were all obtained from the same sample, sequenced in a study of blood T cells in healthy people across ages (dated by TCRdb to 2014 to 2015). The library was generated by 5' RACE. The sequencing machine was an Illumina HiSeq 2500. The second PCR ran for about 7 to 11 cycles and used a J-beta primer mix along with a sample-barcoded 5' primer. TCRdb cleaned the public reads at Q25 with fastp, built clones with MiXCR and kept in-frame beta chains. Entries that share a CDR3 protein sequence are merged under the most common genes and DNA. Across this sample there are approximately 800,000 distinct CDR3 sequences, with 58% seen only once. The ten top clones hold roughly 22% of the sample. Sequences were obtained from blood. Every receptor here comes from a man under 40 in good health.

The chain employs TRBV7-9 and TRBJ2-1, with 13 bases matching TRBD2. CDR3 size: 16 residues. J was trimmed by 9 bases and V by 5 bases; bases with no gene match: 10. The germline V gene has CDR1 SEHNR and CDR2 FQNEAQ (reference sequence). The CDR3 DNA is TGTGCCAGCAGCCTTGGGACTAGCGGGGACCGGCGTGAGCAGTTCTTC. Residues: CASSLGTSGDRREQFF.

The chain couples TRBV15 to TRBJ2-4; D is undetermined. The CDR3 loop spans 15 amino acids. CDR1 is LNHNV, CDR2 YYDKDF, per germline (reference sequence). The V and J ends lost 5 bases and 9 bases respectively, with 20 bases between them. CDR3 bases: TGTGCCACCAGCCAGACCCAAACCTTAAGGAGCATTCAGTACTTC. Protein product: CATSQTQTLRSIQYF.

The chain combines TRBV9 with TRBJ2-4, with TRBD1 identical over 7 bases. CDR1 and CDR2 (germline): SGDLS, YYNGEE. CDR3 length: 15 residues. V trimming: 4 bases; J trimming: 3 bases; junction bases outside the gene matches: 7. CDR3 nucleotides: TGTGCCAGCAGCCCCCCGGGACAGTACAAAAACATTCAGTACTTC. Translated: CASSPPGQYKNIQYF.

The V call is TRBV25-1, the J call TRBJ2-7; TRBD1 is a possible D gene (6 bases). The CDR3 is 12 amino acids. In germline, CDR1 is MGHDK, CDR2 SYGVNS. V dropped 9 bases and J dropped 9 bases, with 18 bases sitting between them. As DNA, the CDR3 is TGTGCCAGGGAACAGGGACCTACGAGGCAGTACTTC. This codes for CAREQGPTRQYF.

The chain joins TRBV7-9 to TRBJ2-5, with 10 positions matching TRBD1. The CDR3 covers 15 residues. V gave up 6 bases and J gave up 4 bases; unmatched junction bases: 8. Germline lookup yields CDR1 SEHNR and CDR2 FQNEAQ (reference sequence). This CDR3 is CASSPGQGVGETQYF. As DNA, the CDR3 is TGTGCCAGCAGTCCAGGACAGGGGGTAGGAGAGACCCAGTACTTC.

CDR3 bases: TGTGCCAGCAGCGCCGCGGGACAGGGAACCTACAATGAGCAGTTCTTC. Its translation is CASSAAGQGTYNEQFF. This sequence joins TRBV9 and TRBJ2-1; 9 bases fit TRBD1. CDR1 SGDLS and CDR2 YYNGEE come from the germline V gene. The CDR3 is made up of 16 amino acids. V lost 3 bases, J lost 2 bases, and 6 bases stayed unmatched.

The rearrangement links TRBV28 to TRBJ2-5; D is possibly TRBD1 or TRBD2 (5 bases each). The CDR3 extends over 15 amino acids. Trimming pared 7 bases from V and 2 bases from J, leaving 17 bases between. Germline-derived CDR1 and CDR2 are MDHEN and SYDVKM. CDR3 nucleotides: TGTGCCAGCATTAGAGGGACCACAAATCAAGAGACCCAGTACTTC. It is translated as CASIRGTTNQETQYF.

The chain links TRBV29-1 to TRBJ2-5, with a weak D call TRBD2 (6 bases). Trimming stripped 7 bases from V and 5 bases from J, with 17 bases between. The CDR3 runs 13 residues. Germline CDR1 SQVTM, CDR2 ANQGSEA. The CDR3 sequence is CSAEGLLGETQYF. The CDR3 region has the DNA TGCAGCGCGGAGGGTCTCCTGGGGGAGACCCAGTACTTC.

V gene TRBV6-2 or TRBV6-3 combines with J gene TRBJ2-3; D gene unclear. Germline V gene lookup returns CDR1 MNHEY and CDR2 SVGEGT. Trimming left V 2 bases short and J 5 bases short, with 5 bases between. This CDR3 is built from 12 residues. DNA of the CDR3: TGTGCCAGCAGTTACCGGTTAGATACGCAGTATTTT. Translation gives CASSYRLDTQYF.

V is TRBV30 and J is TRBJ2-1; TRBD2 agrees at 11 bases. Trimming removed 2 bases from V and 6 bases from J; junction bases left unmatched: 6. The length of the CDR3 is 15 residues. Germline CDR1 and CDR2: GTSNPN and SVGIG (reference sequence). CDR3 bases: TGTGCCTGGAGTTTAGCGGGAGGGCCAGTCAATGAGCAGTTCTTC. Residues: CAWSLAGGPVNEQFF.

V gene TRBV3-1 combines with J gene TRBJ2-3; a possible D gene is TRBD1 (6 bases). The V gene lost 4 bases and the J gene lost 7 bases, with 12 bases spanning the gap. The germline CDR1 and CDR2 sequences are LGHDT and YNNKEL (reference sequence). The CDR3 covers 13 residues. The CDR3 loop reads CASSLQGPNTQYF. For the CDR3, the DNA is TGTGCCAGCAGCCTACAGGGCCCGAATACGCAGTATTTT.

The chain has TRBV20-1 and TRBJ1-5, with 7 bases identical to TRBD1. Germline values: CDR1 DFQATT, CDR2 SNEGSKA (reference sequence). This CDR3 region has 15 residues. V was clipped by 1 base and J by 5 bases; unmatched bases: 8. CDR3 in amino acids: CSARGRQGVHQPQHF. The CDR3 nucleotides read TGCAGTGCTAGAGGGAGACAGGGTGTGCATCAGCCCCAGCATTTT.

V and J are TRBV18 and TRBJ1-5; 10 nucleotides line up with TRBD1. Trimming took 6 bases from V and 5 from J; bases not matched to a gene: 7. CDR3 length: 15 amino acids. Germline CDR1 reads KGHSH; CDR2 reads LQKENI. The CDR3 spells CASSTDRGMYQPQHF. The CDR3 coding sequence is TGTGCCAGCTCCACGGACAGGGGGATGTATCAGCCCCAGCATTTT.

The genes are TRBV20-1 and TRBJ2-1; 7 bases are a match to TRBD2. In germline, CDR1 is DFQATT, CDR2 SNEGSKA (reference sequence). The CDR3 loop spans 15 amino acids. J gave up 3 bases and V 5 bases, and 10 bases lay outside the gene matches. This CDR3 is CSAFSGRGIYNEQFF. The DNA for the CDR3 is TGCAGTGCTTTTAGCGGGCGGGGGATCTACAATGAGCAGTTCTTC.

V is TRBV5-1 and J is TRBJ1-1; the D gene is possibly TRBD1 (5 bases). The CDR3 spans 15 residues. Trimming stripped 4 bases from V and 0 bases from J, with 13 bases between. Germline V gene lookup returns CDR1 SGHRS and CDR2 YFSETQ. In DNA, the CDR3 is TGCGCCAGCAGCCCCGACCGGGGGATGAACACTGAAGCTTTCTTT. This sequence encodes CASSPDRGMNTEAFF.

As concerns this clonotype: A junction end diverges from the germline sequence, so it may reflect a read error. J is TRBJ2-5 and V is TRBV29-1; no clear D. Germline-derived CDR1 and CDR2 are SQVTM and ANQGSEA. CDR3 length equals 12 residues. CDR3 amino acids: CSVDTNQETRYF. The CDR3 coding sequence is TGCAGCGTTGACACAAACCAAGAGACCCGGTACTTC.

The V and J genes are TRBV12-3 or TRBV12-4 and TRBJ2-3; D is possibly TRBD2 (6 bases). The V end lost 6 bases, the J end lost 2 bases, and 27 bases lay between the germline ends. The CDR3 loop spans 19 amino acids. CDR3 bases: TGTGCCAGCAGCCCCATGGGGTCTAGCGAGCTCGTAGACACAGATACGCAGTATTTT. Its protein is CASSPMGSSELVDTDTQYF.

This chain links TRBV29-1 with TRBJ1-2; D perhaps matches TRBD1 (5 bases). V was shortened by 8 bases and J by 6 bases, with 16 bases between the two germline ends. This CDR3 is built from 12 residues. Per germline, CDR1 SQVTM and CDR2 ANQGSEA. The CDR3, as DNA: TGCAGCCACCAGGGAATAGCGAATGGCTACACCTTC. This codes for CSHQGIANGYTF.

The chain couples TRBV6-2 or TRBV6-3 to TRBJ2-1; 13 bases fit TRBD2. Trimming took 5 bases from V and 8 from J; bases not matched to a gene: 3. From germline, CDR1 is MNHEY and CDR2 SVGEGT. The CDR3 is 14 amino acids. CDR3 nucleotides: TGTGCCAGCAGTCTACTAGCGGGAGGGTATGAGCAGTTCTTC. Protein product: CASSLLAGGYEQFF.

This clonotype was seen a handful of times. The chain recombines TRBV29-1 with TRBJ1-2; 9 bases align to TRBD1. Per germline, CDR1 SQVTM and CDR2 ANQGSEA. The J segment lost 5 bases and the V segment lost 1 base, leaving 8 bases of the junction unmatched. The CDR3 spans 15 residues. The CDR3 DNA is TGCAGCGTTGAAGGGTCGGGGACAGGGAGATATGGCTACACCTTC. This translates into CSVEGSGTGRYGYTF. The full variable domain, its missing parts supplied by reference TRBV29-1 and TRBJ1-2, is SAVISQKPSRDICQRGTSLTIQCQVDSQVTMMFWYRQQPGQSLTLIATANQGSEATYESGFVIDKFPISRPNLTFSTLTVSNMSPEDSSIYLCSVEGSGTGRYGYTFGSGTRLTVV.

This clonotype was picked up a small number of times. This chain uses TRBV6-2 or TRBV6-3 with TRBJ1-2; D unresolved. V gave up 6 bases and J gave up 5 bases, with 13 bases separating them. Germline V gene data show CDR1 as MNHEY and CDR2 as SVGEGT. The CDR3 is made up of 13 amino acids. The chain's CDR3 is CASSPPRWYGYTF. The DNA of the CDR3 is TGTGCCAGCAGCCCGCCCAGATGGTATGGCTACACCTTC.

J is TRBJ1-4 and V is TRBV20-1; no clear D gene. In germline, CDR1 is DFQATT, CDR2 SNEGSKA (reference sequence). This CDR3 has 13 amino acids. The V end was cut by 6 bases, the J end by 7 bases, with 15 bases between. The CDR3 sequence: CSAQTQTVEKLFF. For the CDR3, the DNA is TGCAGTGCCCAGACCCAGACTGTTGAAAAACTGTTTTTT.

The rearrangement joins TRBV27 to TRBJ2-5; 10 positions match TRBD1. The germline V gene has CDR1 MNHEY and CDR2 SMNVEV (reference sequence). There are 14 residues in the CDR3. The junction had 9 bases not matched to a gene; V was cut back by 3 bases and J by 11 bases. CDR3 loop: CASSFGQGGKEQYF. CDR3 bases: TGTGCCAGCAGTTTCGGACAGGGGGGGAAGGAGCAGTACTTC.

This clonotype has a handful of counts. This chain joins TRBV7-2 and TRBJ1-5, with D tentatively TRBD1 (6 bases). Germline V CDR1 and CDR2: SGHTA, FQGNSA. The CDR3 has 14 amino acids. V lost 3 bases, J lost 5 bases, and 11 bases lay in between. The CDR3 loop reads CASSFGQRDQPQHF. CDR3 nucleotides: TGTGCCAGCAGCTTCGGACAGAGGGATCAGCCCCAGCATTTT.

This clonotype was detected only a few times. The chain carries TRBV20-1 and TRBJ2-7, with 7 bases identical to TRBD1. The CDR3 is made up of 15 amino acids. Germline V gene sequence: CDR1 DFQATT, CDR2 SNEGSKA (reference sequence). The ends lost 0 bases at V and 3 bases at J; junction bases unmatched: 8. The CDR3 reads CSARDLTGQHYEQYF. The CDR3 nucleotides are TGCAGTGCTAGAGATCTAACGGGACAGCACTACGAGCAGTACTTC.

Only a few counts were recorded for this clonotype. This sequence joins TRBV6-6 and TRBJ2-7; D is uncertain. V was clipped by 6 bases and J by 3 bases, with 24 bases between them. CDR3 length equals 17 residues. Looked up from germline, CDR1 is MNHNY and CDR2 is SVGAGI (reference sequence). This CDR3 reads CASSPFKASASSYEQYF. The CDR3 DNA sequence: TGTGCCAGCAGCCCCTTCAAGGCCAGCGCCTCAAGCTACGAGCAGTACTTC.

This CDR3 is CASMGFSYEQYF. DNA of the CDR3: TGTGCCAGCATGGGGTTCTCCTACGAGCAGTACTTC. The chain is built from TRBV6-5 and TRBJ2-4; D not resolved. The end of the DNA fits TRBJ2-7 better, so the J call may be wrong. The CDR3 has 12 residues. The germline V gene encodes CDR1 MNHEY and CDR2 SVGAGI.

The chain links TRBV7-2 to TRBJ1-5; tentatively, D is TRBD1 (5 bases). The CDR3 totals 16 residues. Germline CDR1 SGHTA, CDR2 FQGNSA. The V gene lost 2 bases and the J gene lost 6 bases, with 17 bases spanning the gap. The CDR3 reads CASSLRGSGITQPQHF. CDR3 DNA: TGTGCCAGCAGCTTAAGGGGATCGGGGATCACTCAGCCCCAGCATTTT.